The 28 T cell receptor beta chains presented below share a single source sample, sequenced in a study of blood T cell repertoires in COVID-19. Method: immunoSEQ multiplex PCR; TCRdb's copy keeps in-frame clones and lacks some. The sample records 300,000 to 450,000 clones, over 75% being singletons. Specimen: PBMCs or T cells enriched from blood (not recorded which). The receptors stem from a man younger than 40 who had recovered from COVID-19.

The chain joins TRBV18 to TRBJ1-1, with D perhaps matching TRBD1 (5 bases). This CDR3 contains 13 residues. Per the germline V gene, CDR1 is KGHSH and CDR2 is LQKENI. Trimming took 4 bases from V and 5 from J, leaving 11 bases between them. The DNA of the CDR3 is TGTGCCAGCTCACAGATACAGGAAACTGAAGCTTTCTTT. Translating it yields CASSQIQETEAFF.

DNA for the CDR3: TGTGCCATCAGGACTTTAGCGTCAGAGACCCAGTACTTC. Residues: CAIRTLASETQYF. The chain combines TRBV10-3 with TRBJ2-5, with D possibly being TRBD2 (5 bases). Germline V CDR1 and CDR2: ENHRY, SYGVKD. The CDR3 runs 13 residues. Trimming took off 6 bases at V and 4 bases at J, with 12 bases between the two ends.

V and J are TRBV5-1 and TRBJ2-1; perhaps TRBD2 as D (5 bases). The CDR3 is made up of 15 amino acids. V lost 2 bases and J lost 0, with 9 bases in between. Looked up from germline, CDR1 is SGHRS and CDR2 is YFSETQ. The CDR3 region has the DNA TGCGCCAGCAGCTTTTACGGGGACTCCTACAATGAGCAGTTCTTC. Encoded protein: CASSFYGDSYNEQFF.

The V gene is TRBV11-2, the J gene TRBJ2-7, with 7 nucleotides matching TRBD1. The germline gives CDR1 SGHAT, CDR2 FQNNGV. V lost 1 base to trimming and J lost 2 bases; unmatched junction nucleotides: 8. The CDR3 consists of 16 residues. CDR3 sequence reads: CASSLGIATGAYEQYF. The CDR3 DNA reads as TGTGCCAGCAGCTTAGGGATTGCCACAGGGGCCTACGAGCAGTACTTC.

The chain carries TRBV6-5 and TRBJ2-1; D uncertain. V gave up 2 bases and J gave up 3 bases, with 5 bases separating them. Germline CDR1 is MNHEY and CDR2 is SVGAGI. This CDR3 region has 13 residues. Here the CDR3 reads CASSYDIYNEQFF. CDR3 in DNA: TGTGCCAGCAGTTACGACATCTACAATGAGCAGTTCTTC.

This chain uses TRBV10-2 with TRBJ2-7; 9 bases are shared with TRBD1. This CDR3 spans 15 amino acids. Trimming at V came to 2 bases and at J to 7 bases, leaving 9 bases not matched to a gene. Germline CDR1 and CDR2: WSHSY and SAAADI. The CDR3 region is CASSERVTGGGEQYF. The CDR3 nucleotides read TGCGCCAGCAGTGAGAGGGTTACAGGGGGCGGGGAGCAGTACTTC.

The CDR3 region is CASSFGTGNQPQHF. The CDR3 DNA follows: TGTGCCAGCAGCTTTGGTACAGGCAATCAGCCCCAGCATTTT. The gene calls are TRBV5-6 and TRBJ1-5; D is ambiguous. The germline V gene has CDR1 SGHDT and CDR2 YYEEEE. V dropped 2 bases and J dropped 2 bases, with 8 bases sitting between them. This CDR3 region has 14 residues.

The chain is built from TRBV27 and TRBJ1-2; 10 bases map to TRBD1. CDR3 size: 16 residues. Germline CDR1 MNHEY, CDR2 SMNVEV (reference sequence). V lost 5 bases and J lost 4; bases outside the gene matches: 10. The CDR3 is CASSPRETGGLYGYTF. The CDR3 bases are TGTGCCAGCAGTCCGCGGGAGACAGGGGGCCTCTATGGCTACACCTTC.

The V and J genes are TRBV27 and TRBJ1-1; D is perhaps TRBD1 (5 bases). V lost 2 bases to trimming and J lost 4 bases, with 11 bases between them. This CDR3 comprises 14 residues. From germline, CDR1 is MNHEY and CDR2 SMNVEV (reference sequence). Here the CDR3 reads CASSLRLGGTEAFF. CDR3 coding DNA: TGTGCCAGCAGTTTAAGATTGGGGGGCACTGAAGCTTTCTTT.

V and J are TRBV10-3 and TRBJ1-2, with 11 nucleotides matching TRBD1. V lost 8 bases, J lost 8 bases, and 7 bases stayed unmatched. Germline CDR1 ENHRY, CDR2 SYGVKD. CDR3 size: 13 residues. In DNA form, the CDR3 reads TGTGCCATCGCCGGACAGGGGGCAGTAGGCTACACCTTC. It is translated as CAIAGQGAVGYTF.

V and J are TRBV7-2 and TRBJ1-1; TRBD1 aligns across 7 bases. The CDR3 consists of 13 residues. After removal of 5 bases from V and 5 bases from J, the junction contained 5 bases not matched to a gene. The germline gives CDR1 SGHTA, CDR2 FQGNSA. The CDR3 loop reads CASSRDRETEAFF. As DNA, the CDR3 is TGTGCCAGCAGCAGAGACAGGGAGACTGAAGCTTTCTTT.

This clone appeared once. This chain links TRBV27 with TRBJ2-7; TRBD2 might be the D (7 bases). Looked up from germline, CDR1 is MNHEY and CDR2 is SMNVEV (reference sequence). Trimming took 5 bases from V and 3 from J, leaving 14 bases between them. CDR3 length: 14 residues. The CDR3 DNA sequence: TGTGCCAGCAGTGGGGGGGCGGGTAACTACGAGCAGTACTTC. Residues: CASSGGAGNYEQYF.

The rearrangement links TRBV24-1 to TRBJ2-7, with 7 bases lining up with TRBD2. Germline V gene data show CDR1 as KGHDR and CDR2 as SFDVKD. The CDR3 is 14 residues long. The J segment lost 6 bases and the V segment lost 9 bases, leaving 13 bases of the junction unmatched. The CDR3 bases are TGTGCCACCTATGGGAGGCCGGGGGGTCGCGAGCAGTACTTC. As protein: CATYGRPGGREQYF.

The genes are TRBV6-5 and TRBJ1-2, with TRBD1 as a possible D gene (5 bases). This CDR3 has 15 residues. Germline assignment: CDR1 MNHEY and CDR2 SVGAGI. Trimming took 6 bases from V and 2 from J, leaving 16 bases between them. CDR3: CASRGFETVNYGYTF. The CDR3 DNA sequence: TGTGCCAGCAGGGGATTCGAGACAGTGAACTATGGCTACACCTTC.

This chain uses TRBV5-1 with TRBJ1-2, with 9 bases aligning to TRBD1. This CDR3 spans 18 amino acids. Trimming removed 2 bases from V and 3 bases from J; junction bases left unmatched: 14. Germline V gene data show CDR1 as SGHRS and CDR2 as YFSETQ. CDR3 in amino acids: CASSLTGTGNVGDYGYTF. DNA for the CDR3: TGCGCCAGCAGCTTAACCGGGACAGGGAATGTTGGGGACTATGGCTACACCTTC.

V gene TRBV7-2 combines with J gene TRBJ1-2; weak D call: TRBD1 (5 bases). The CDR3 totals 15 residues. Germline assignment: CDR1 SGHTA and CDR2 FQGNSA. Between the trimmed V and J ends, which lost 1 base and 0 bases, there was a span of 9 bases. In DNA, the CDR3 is TGTGCCAGCAGCTTAGTCGGGGGGACTAACTATGGCTACACCTTC. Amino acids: CASSLVGGTNYGYTF.

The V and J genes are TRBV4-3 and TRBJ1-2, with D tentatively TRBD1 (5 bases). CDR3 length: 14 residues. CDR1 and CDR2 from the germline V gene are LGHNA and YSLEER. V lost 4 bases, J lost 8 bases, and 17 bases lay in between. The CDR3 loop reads CASSLGAQLSGYTF. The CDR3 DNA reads TGCGCCAGCAGCCTAGGGGCCCAATTAAGCGGCTACACCTTC.

The CDR3 sequence: CASSQRGQGESDYGYTF. In nucleotides, the CDR3 is TGCGCCAGCAGTCAACGGGGACAGGGGGAAAGTGACTATGGCTACACCTTC. The chain employs TRBV23-1 and TRBJ1-2; 11 bases agree with TRBD1. TRBV23-1 is recorded as an ORF, its role being uncertain. There are 17 residues in the CDR3. Trimming at V came to 2 bases and at J to 3 bases, leaving 8 bases not matched to a gene.

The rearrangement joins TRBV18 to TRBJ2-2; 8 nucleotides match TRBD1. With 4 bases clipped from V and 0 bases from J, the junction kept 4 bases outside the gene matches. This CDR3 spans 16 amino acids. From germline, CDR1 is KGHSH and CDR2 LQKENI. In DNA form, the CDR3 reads TGTGCCAGCTCACTACGGACAGGGCCGAACACCGGGGAGCTGTTTTTT. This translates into CASSLRTGPNTGELFF. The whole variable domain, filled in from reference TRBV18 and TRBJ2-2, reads NAGVMQNPRHLVRRRGQEARLRCSPMKGHSHVYWYRQLPEEGLKFMVYLQKENIIDESGMPKERFSAEFPKEGPSILRIQQVVRGDSAAYFCASSLRTGPNTGELFFGEGSRLTVL.

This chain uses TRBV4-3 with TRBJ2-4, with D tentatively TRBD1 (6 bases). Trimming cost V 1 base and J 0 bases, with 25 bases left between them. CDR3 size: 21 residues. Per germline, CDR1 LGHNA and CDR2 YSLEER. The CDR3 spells CASSQALDPYRDTLAKNIQYF. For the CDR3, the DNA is TGCGCCAGCAGCCAAGCCCTCGACCCTTACCGGGACACACTAGCCAAAAACATTCAGTACTTC.

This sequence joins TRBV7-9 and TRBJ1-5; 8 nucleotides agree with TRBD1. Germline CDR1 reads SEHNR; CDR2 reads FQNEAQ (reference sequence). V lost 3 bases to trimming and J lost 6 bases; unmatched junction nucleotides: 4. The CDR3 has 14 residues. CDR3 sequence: CASSFAGTGQPQHF. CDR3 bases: TGTGCCAGCAGCTTTGCAGGGACAGGTCAGCCCCAGCATTTT.

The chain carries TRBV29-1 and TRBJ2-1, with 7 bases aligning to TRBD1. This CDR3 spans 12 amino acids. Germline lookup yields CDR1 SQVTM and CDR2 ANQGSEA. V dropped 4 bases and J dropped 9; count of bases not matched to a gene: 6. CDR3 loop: CSVVSGGREQFF. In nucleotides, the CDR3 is TGCAGCGTTGTATCAGGGGGACGTGAGCAGTTCTTC.

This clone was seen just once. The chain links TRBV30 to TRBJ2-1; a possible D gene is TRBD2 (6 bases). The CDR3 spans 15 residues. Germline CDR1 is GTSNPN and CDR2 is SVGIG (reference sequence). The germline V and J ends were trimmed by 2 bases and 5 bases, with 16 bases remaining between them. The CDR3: CAWSTGRLVNNEQFF. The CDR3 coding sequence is TGTGCCTGGAGTACCGGGAGACTAGTTAACAATGAGCAGTTCTTC.

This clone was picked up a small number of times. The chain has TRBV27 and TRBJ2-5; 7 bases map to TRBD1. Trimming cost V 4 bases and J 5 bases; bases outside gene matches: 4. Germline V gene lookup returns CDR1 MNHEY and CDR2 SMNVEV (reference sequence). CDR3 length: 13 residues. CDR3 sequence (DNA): TGTGCCAGCAGTTATCGACAGGGCGAGACCCAGTACTTC. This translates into CASSYRQGETQYF.

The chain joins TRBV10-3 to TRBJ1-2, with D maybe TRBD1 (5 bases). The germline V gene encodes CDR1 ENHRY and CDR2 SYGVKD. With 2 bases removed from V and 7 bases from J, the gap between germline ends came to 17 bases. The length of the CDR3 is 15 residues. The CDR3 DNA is TGTGCCATCAGTGAGCCCTCCGACAGCTGGAGTGGCTACACCTTC. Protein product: CAISEPSDSWSGYTF.

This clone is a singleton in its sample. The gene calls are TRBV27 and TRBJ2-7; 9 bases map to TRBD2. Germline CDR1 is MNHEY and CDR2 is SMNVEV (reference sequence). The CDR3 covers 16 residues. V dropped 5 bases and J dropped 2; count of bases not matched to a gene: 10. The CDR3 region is CASSRQGAGGTYEQYF. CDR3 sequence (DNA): TGTGCCAGCAGTCGCCAAGGAGCGGGGGGTACCTACGAGCAGTACTTC.

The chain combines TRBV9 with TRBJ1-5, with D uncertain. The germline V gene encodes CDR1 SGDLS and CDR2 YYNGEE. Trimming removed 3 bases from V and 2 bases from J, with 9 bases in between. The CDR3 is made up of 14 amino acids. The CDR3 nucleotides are TGTGCCAGCAGCGCAGACGCGGGCAATCAGCCCCAGCATTTT. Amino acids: CASSADAGNQPQHF.

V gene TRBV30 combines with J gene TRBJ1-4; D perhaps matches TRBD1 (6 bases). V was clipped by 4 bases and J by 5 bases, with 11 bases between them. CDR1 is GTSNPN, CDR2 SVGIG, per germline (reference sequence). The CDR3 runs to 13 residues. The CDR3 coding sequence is TGTGCCTGGACCGGACAGATAAATGAAAAACTGTTTTTT. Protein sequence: CAWTGQINEKLFF. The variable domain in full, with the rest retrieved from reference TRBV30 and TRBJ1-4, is SQTIHQWPATLVQPVGSPLSLECTVEGTSNPNLYWYRQAAGRGLQLLFYSVGIGQISSEVPQNLSASRPQDRQFILSSKKLLLSDSGFYLCAWTGQINEKLFFGSGTQLSVL.